The source of this T cell receptor beta chain is a study of T-cell memory formation after mild COVID-19. Whole-study context: Largely, TCR clusters stayed within a single donor.

The authors produced TCR alpha and TCR beta cDNA libraries with sample barcodes and UMIs by 5'RACE using constant-segment primers. TCRdb reanalysed the 5' RACE reads using MiXCR and keeps one entry per CDR3 protein. This table holds 160,000 or so distinct CDR3 sequences, around a third found once. In its sample, this clonotype was seen a few times. What it recognizes is unknown. Findings and caveats of the study: CD8+ contracting clones occupied EMRA, while CD4+ ones occupied mainly CM and EM. Pre-infection memory held some responding clones, suggesting pre-existing cross-reactive T cells responded.

Germline CDR1 SGHTA, CDR2 FQGNSA. CDR3 size: 14 residues. The V and J ends lost 5 bases and 7 bases, in that order; junction bases with no gene match: 8. The receptor's source is an adult woman who had mild COVID-19 (a few samples of this study predate the infection). Cell type and time point are not known. J is TRBJ1-5 and V is TRBV7-2; TRBD1 matches at 7 bases. The sample taken for sequencing was PBMCs or a T cell subset sorted from them (not recorded which). CDR3 sequence (DNA): TGTGCCAGCAGCCCTTACAGGGGCGAACAGCCCCAGCATTTT. Protein sequence: CASSPYRGEQPQHF.